This TCR beta chain was retrieved from a study of cytomegalovirus exposure and HLA in healthy donors (dated by TCRdb to 2015 to 2018). Regarding the study in general: An earlier analysis of approximately 640 of the donors reported 250 to 300 Gb of sequence data and some 120 million unique TCR beta sequences from about 200 million T cells. To decide whether each TCR beta V gene segment behaved as functional or pseudogenic, an earlier analysis of fewer than 750 of the donors relied on high-throughput TCR beta sequencing. Besides the first cohort of 666 subjects, a separate validation cohort made up of 120 different subjects was used. Because of strong linkage in the cohort, five DR-DQ haplotypes were treated as single units for association and clustering. The later analysis used no new phenotypic data to find candidate immune exposures, relying instead on TCR beta sequences and their occurrence across donors. All discovery cohort repertoires had been generated on a single sequencing platform. Donor age, sex, ethnicity and CMV serostatus were collected together with the repertoire data. To predict cytomegalovirus infection status, the study brought together high-throughput TCR immunosequencing, statistical association of individual TCRs with disease status, and machine learning. The number of donors typed differed by locus, with 629-630 for A, B, C, DRB1 and DQB1, over 500 for DQA1, approximately 580 for DPA1, and some 470 for DPB1. An early release that covered roughly 600 HLA-typed donors contained about 290 gigabases of sequencing data and 85 million to 100 million unique TCR sequences. Among several hundred genotyped donors of the cohort, an average of around 240,000 unique TCR beta nucleotide sequences was sequenced per donor, of which about 18% were non-productive. A later genetic analysis used genome-wide SNP genotypes for about 60% of the 666 donors, treating that subset as a discovery cohort. HLA typing included class I and class II loci at four-digit resolution. A later analysis re-examined previously published TCR beta repertoires from 610 or so donors and added high-resolution HLA genotyping to investigate patterns of TCR occurrence. Of the roughly 400 genotyped donors, approximately 83% fell in the genetic ancestry cluster associated with self-reported Caucasian donors. The study aimed to test whether cataloging public T cell receptors could reveal signatures of past pathogen exposure. Using immunosequencing, the study profiled T cell repertoires from 500 to 800 subjects and related those repertoires to cytomegalovirus serostatus. Paper-wide results and their limitations: A group of highly shared sequence variants was considered likely to be a technical artifact of the sequencing pipeline. In the study, around 150 TCR beta chains were listed as associated with cytomegalovirus. Some IMGT-functional V segments, including TRBV6-2 and TRBV6-3, could not be told apart with the 87-base-pair reads, so those segments were excluded. In a later analysis, most CMV-associated TCR beta chains were found to appear HLA-restricted, with HLA associations seemingly driven largely by CMV exposure. At a false discovery rate of 0.05, a later analysis linked about 16,000 TCR beta sequences to specific HLA alleles. Sequencing depth was assumed to be roughly uniform across donors in the presence/absence analyses, though that assumption may not hold. According to a later genetic analysis, donors in an Asian-associated ancestry cluster had fewer N-insertions in productive TCRs than the approximately 650-donor mean. Immune exposure information for the cohort was limited to CMV serostatus. Around 16 rarely observed V segments, including chromosome 9 orphons, were excluded from the earlier analysis of several hundred of the donors because counts were too low. A few of the identified cytomegalovirus-associated TCR beta chains were confirmed in vitro to be specific for cytomegalovirus antigens. Linkage disequilibrium might explain the correlated functional status among segregating V segments, but an unknown experimental factor could not be excluded. An association between a missense DCLRE1C variant and V-gene and J-gene trimming of TCR beta chains was found in a later genetic analysis and replicated in an independent cohort. In a later analysis, HLA-associated TCR beta chains were found to be more clonally expanded and to have lower generation probabilities than equally common non-associated chains. An earlier analysis of approximately 600 of the donors showed that most TCR beta V segments appeared in productive rearrangements either about 87% or about 30% of the time, which broadly matched IMGT annotations. According to a later analysis, parvovirus B19, influenza, CMV and Epstein-Barr virus appeared linked to several top co-occurrence clusters. Only TCR beta chains were sequenced in this cohort, and the absence of alpha or paired-chain data limited detectable features. Across donors, most TCR sequences were observed very rarely, whereas some public TCRs were present in many individuals. A further reported finding was that TCR beta sequences accurately predicted the HLA-A and HLA-B alleles for most subjects in the first cohort. When HLA alleles, especially DR and DQ, strongly co-occurred, TCR associations were difficult to assign to individual alleles. The authors suggested that the approach could potentially be extended to other disease states and immunological phenotypes. Because HLA typing was unavailable for some donors at each locus, only the typed subset was used in association tests. According to a later analysis, TCR association rates differed among HLA loci, with DRB1 alleles showing the most associated TCRs and HLA-C alleles showing the fewest. Cytomegalovirus status was reported to be diagnosed by the classifier with high specificity and sensitivity in both the original and validation cohorts.

From the cysteine up to the phenylalanine, the CDR3 has a length of 15 residues. Only the CDR3 portion is preserved as DNA: 45 bases, with reading frame beginning at the first base. V is pruned by 4 bases and J by 3 bases, leaving 5 bases of the junction without a gene match. The germline V gene (reference sequence) sets CDR1 to SGHNT and CDR2 to YYREEE. The cohort was made up of several hundred healthy bone marrow donors. All cohort members were sampled while nominally healthy, although unrecorded immune exposures were likely present. The donor was CMV seronegative and was included in the group of hundreds of seronegative cohort members. Every donor gave a peripheral blood sample, and the peripheral blood mononuclear cells from that sample were used for TCR beta sequencing. The Qiagen DNeasy Blood Extraction Kit was used to extract genomic DNA from the blood cell samples. Libraries were prepared through the immunoSEQ multiplex PCR assay. A mixture of 60 forward primers for TCR Vbeta segments and 13 reverse primers for TCR Jbeta segments was used in the multiplex PCR. Amplification of the CDR3 region of rearranged TCR beta genes was performed with a multiplex PCR assay on genomic DNA. The amplified TCR beta libraries were sequenced on the Illumina HiSeq System as 87-base-pair reads. The authors' analysis ran thus. A later analysis tallied tens of millions of unique TCR beta chains across the 600 to 700 repertoires, and about 12 million of those chains were shared by two or more donors. To remove PCR and sequencing errors, raw reads were error-corrected and collapsed into unique sequences using a nearest-neighbor algorithm that merged closely related sequences. V, D and J gene segments were assigned by aligning CDR3 sequences to IMGT reference sequences. Each retained sequence needed at least a six-nucleotide match to both a V gene segment and a J gene segment. Rearrangements were called productive when the CDR3 lacked stop codons and stayed in frame with V and J; all others were non-productive. Following IMGT convention, CDR3 was defined as the stretch from the second conserved V-encoded cysteine up to the conserved J-encoded phenylalanine. In an earlier analysis of around 640 of the donors, sequences lacking an unambiguous match to a single V gene segment were excluded. An earlier analysis of about 600 of the donors called V segments functional above 56.7% productive rearrangements and segregating when the between-donor standard deviation exceeded 5%. A statistical classification framework was built to diagnose cytomegalovirus status from the catalog of TCR beta chain sequences. In a later analysis, V and J genes were assigned by comparing TCR nucleotide sequences against IMGT/GENE-DB human TR gene sequences. A later analysis assigned CDR3 sequences and most-parsimonious VDJ recombination scenarios with the TCRdist pipeline. In a later analysis, every TCR beta chain was defined by the combination of its CDR3 amino acid sequence and its V-gene family, and reads without a unique V-gene family were dropped. In a later analysis, approximately 640 highly shared, low-generation-probability nucleotide sequences were removed to address suspected cross-contamination and a sequencing artifact. A later analysis calculated a clonal expansion index for each public chain from normalized within-repertoire ranks of inferred template counts. Generation probabilities in a later analysis came from a VDJ recombination model fitted to out-of-frame rearrangements, and those results were checked against IGoR. In a later analysis, TCR-TCR, TCR-HLA and TCR-CMV co-occurrence was scored with hypergeometric tests, and a repertoire-size bias correction was applied to TCR pairs. To estimate false discovery rates, a later analysis permuted the HLA or CMV assignments 20 times. A later analysis grouped co-occurring TCRs with DBSCAN, adding TCRdist sequence similarity when clustering within HLA-allele-positive subsets. Repertoires with fewer than 30,000 or more than 120,000 public chains were left out of co-occurrence clustering, as were a few repertoires with anomalous nucleotide sharing. Sourced from immuneACCESS, this table was stored by TCRdb with only in-frame sequences that have V and J called. A share of the clones is absent; for the studies checked, an unresolved V gene accounts for under half, and the remainder has no known explanation. For V, J and clone size, that table is used; D and trimming come from the DNA. The sample records about 150,000 clones, approximately 70% of which are singletons. 1.5% to 2% of the sample goes to the ten largest clones.

About this clone: The antigen it recognizes is unknown. Qualities for individual bases were not recorded, and no much larger clone is one base off.

Sequenced input: PBMCs. The rearrangement joined TRBV5-4 to TRBJ1-2, with 11 junctional bases fitting TRBD1. The clonotype comes from a woman aged 18-29 years in good health and CMV-seronegative. The base sequence is TGTGCCAGCAGCACGGACAGGGGGCAGGACTATGGCTACACCTTC. This sequence encodes CASSTDRGQDYGYTF.